A single sample is the source of the 17 T cell receptor beta chains below, sequenced in a study of T-cell memory formation after mild COVID-19. Each CDR3 protein gets one entry after TCRdb re-called the 5' RACE reads with MiXCR. The table has about 470,000 distinct CDR3 sequences, around 27% seen once. The sequenced material came from PBMCs or a T cell subset sorted from them (not recorded which). These receptors were taken from an adult woman who had mild COVID-19 (a few samples of this study predate the infection). Cell type and time point are not known.

CDR3 in amino acids: CASRRGQGARGTEAFF. In DNA form, the CDR3 reads TGTGCCAGCAGGAGGGGACAGGGGGCGCGGGGCACTGAAGCTTTCTTT. This chain links TRBV6-2 or TRBV6-3 with TRBJ1-1; 12 bases are a match to TRBD1. This CDR3 is 16 amino acids long. J gave up 4 bases and V 6 bases, and 9 bases lay outside the gene matches. Germline values: CDR1 MNHEY, CDR2 SVGEGT.

V usage is TRBV28 and J usage is TRBJ1-4; D ambiguous. From germline, CDR1 is MDHEN and CDR2 SYDVKM. The CDR3 is 15 amino acids. V gave up 7 bases and J gave up 5 bases, with 17 bases separating them. The CDR3 sequence is CASISQGPSNEKLFF. CDR3 nucleotides: TGTGCCAGCATTTCCCAAGGTCCGTCGAATGAAAAACTGTTTTTT.

The gene calls are TRBV20-1 and TRBJ2-5; D possibly corresponds to TRBD2 (7 bases). The germline CDR1 and CDR2 sequences are DFQATT and SNEGSKA (reference sequence). Trimming cost V 5 bases and J 5 bases, with 15 bases left between them. The CDR3 length is 13 residues. The CDR3 region has the DNA TGCAGTGCTTACGGGGGGCGCGAGGAGACCCAGTACTTC. Amino acids: CSAYGGREETQYF.

The chain uses TRBV4-3 and TRBJ1-1; 8 positions agree with TRBD1. There are 17 residues in the CDR3. With V trimmed by 0 bases and J by 3 bases, 9 bases remained unmatched. The V gene's germline CDR1 is LGHNA and CDR2 YSLEER. The CDR3: CASSQDYWTGSYTEAFF. The CDR3 bases are TGCGCCAGCAGCCAAGATTACTGGACAGGGAGTTACACTGAAGCTTTCTTT.

This clonotype has more than one count but fewer than ten. The CDR3 nucleotides are TGCGCCAGCAGCTTGGCAATTAATAGGGAGCAGTACTTC. As protein: CASSLAINREQYF. The chain employs TRBV5-1 and TRBJ2-7, with unresolved D. Per germline, CDR1 SGHRS and CDR2 YFSETQ. This CDR3 region has 13 residues. Trimming took 0 bases from V and 7 from J, leaving 11 bases between them.

The chain employs TRBV24-1 and TRBJ2-2; D is possibly TRBD2 (6 bases). This CDR3 comprises 12 residues. Germline V gene data show CDR1 as KGHDR and CDR2 as SFDVKD. CDR3 protein: CCSGPNTGELFF. CDR3 nucleotide sequence: TGTTGTAGCGGACCGAACACCGGGGAGCTGTTTTTT.

This clonotype came up a few times. The genes are TRBV4-1 and TRBJ2-7; D is unresolved. Trimming removed 0 bases at V and 2 bases at J, with 8 bases between. The germline CDR1 and CDR2 sequences are MGHRA and YSYEKL. This CDR3 has 14 residues. As DNA, the CDR3 is TGCGCCAGCAGCCAAGAAGGTTCCCCCTACGAGCAGTACTTC. Its translation is CASSQEGSPYEQYF.

The V and J genes are TRBV2 and TRBJ1-1; 11 nucleotides line up with TRBD1. Germline V CDR1 and CDR2: SNHLY, FYNNEI. The CDR3 spans 14 residues. V lost 8 bases to trimming and J lost 6 bases; unmatched junction nucleotides: 8. The CDR3 coding sequence is TGTGCCAGCTCCGGACAGGGGGCGATGGCTGAAGCTTTCTTT. Protein: CASSGQGAMAEAFF.

The chain uses TRBV4-3 and TRBJ2-2, with 9 positions matching TRBD2. Germline V lookup: CDR1 LGHNA, CDR2 YSLEER. Trimming removed 3 bases from V and 0 bases from J; junction bases left unmatched: 8. The CDR3 consists of 18 residues. This CDR3 reads CASSQFSLAGTNTGELFF. The CDR3 nucleotides are TGCGCCAGCAGCCAGTTCTCTCTAGCGGGAACGAACACCGGGGAGCTGTTTTTT.

This chain uses TRBV9 with TRBJ2-1; D is perhaps TRBD2 (6 bases). V lost 3 bases to trimming and J lost 1 base, with 14 bases between them. The CDR3 totals 16 residues. Germline values: CDR1 SGDLS, CDR2 YYNGEE. Here the CDR3 DNA reads TGTGCCAGCAGCGCCCCCGGGACTGGATCCTACAATGAGCAGTTCTTC. Its protein product is CASSAPGTGSYNEQFF.

This clonotype occurred a few times. This rearrangement joins TRBV4-3 to TRBJ2-2; D ambiguous. This CDR3 contains 13 residues. Trimming removed 2 bases at V and 7 bases at J, with 8 bases between. CDR1 and CDR2 (germline): LGHNA, YSLEER. The CDR3 loop is CASSQRRDGELFF. The CDR3 coding sequence is TGCGCCAGCAGCCAACGGCGTGACGGGGAGCTGTTTTTT.

This clonotype was seen just once. The chain has TRBV7-8 and TRBJ1-1; D is unresolved. V was cut by 3 bases and J by 4 bases, with 12 bases left in between. Germline V CDR1 and CDR2: SGHVS, FQNEAQ. The CDR3 consists of 14 residues. The CDR3 is CASSFALSSTEAFF. The DNA for the CDR3 is TGTGCCAGCAGCTTCGCTCTAAGCTCCACTGAAGCTTTCTTT.

This clonotype was detected only a few times. The V and J genes are TRBV5-1 and TRBJ2-5; TRBD1 aligns across 10 bases. The germline V gene has CDR1 SGHRS and CDR2 YFSETQ. V gave up 3 bases and J gave up 9 bases; unmatched junction bases: 5. CDR3 length: 13 residues. CDR3 in amino acids: CASSSGQGVAQYF. The CDR3 nucleotides are TGCGCCAGCAGCTCCGGACAGGGGGTGGCCCAGTACTTC.

This clonotype has more than one count but fewer than ten. This chain joins TRBV7-2 and TRBJ2-3; 9 bases map to TRBD2. Germline V gene lookup returns CDR1 SGHTA and CDR2 FQGNSA. The CDR3 is 17 residues long. V shed 1 base, J shed 0 bases, and the junction held 5 bases outside the gene matches. CDR3 amino acids: CASSLGSTSGSTDTQYF. Here the CDR3 DNA reads TGTGCCAGCAGCTTAGGAAGCACTAGCGGGAGCACAGATACGCAGTATTTT.

This clonotype came up a few times. This chain links TRBV5-4 with TRBJ2-7; no firm D call. Deletions cut 3 bases from V and 5 bases from J, with 9 bases between. This CDR3 spans 12 amino acids. The V gene's germline CDR1 is SGHNT and CDR2 YYREEE (reference sequence). CDR3 protein: CASSSGYNEQYF. In DNA form, the CDR3 reads TGTGCCAGCAGCTCAGGATACAACGAGCAGTACTTC.

The chain recombines TRBV20-1 with TRBJ2-3, with 10 bases fitting TRBD2. This CDR3 comprises 14 residues. Germline CDR1 and CDR2: DFQATT and SNEGSKA (reference sequence). The J segment lost 3 bases and the V segment lost 3 bases, leaving 3 bases of the junction unmatched. The CDR3 nucleotides are TGCAGTGCTAGGGTTAGCGGGAGGACAGATACGCAGTATTTT. Translated, it gives CSARVSGRTDTQYF.

This chain connects TRBV5-1 to TRBJ1-2; TRBD1 aligns across 7 bases. The V gene's germline CDR1 is SGHRS and CDR2 YFSETQ. The CDR3 has 12 residues. The CDR3 bases are TGCGTCGTACGGACAGGCAATAATGGCTACACCTTC. Residues: CVVRTGNNGYTF.